This entry features one T cell receptor (beta chain) sequence. This sample is part of a study of a mutant IDH1 vaccine in newly diagnosed glioma. Time point of the sample: baseline, week 1 (first vaccination visit). Specified treatment: pre-vaccination baseline after standard-of-care therapy. Profiling relied on immunoSEQ multiplex PCR, and the TCRdb table lists in-frame clones only, not all of them. The profile covers 30,000 or so clones, with roughly four fifths appearing a single time and roughly a fifth taken by the ten largest. Trimming cost V 6 bases and J 8 bases; bases outside gene matches: 8. This CDR3 contains 15 residues. Germline V gene lookup returns CDR1 SEHNR and CDR2 FQNEAQ (reference sequence).

This specimen consisted of PBMCs, obtained from a glioma patient treated with radiotherapy, temozolomide or both. This sequence originates from a man aged 25-40 years with glioma. The V call is TRBV7-9, the J call TRBJ2-1; 12 positions agree with TRBD2. The CDR3 nucleotides read TGTGCCAGCAGGGCTAGCGGGAGGGCCCTCGATGAGCAGTTCTTC. Its protein product is CASRASGRALDEQFF.